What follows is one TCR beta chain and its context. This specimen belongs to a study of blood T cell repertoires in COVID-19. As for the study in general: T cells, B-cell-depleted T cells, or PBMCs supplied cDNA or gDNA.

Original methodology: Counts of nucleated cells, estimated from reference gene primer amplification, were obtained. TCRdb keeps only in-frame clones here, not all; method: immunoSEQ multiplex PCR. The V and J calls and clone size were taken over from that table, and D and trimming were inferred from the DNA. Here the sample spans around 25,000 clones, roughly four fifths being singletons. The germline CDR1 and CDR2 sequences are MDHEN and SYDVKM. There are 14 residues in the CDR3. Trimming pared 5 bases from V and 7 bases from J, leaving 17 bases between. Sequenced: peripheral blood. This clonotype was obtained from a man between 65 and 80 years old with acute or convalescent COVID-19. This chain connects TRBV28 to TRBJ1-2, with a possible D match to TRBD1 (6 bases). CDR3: CASSILNTGSGYTF. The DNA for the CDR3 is TGTGCCAGCAGTATCCTCAACACAGGGTCTGGCTACACCTTC.